The clone carrying this TCR beta chain was picked up many times. The antigen is undetermined. During its preparation, the TCRbeta library received unique molecular identifiers. Using its own MiXCR run on the PCR reads, TCRdb lists one record per CDR3 protein. Here the sample spans roughly 220,000 distinct CDR3 sequences, about 8.4% being singletons. The source of the sample is a study of T-cell reconstitution after alpha-beta-depleted transplantation in children. The germline V gene encodes CDR1 MNHEY and CDR2 SMNVEV (reference sequence). Trimming at V came to 7 bases and at J to 10 bases, leaving 6 bases not matched to a gene. The CDR3 has 13 residues. Study-wide findings and caveats: After transplant, high TCRbeta diversity at day 60 in some patients arose from surviving recipient T cells and thymic progenitors. After one year, T-cell counts and TCRbeta diversity mostly came from new T cells. Roughly two months post-transplant, alpha-beta T cells reportedly originated from several hundred graft clones that had expanded.

The V gene is TRBV27, the J gene TRBJ1-6; TRBD1 agrees at 8 bases. The TCR was taken from a male patient under 10 years old who had a stem cell transplant for acute myeloid leukemia, so the T cells may come from the graft donor. Material: PBMCs, mostly from graft donor cells, obtained 360 days after TCRalphabeta/CD19-depleted stem cell transplant. CDR3 DNA sequence: TGTGCCAGCACCGGACAGGGCAGATCACCCCTCCACTTT. Its translation: CASTGQGRSPLHF.